This is a list of T cell receptor beta chains from one sample in a study of cytomegalovirus exposure and HLA in healthy donors. The table came from immunoSEQ multiplex PCR; TCRdb's copy has only in-frame clones and leaves some out. The sample yields some 65,000 clones, 55% to 65% seen once. Source material: PBMCs. The receptors originated from a man under 40 in good health and CMV-seronegative. Both conserved end residues are part of each CDR3. Each record gives: clone size, V gene, D gene, J gene, CDR3 DNA, CDR3 protein. A D gene is named only where the DNA matches it firmly. Size is stated for part of the rows, as once, few or many counts, or as a class when the clone is expanded.

clone_size: -; v_call: TRBV11-2; d_call: -; j_call: TRBJ1-1; cdr3_nt: TGTGCCAGCAGCCGACTACATTGGAACACTGAAGCTTTCTTT; cdr3_aa: CASSRLHWNTEAFF
clone_size: -; v_call: TRBV5-4; d_call: -; j_call: TRBJ2-5; cdr3_nt: TGTGCCAGCAGCTTGGGAGCTAGCGTGGAGACCCAGTACTTC; cdr3_aa: CASSLGASVETQYF
clone_size: -; v_call: TRBV9; d_call: -; j_call: TRBJ1-2; cdr3_nt: TGTGCCAGCAGCCGTGAGGAGTTCTATGGCTACACCTTC; cdr3_aa: CASSREEFYGYTF
clone_size: -; v_call: TRBV4-1; d_call: TRBD2; j_call: TRBJ2-1; cdr3_nt: TGCGCCAGCAGCGAAGTAGCGGGGGGCGTATACAATGAGCAGTTCTTC; cdr3_aa: CASSEVAGGVYNEQFF
clone_size: -; v_call: TRBV5-1; d_call: -; j_call: TRBJ1-2; cdr3_nt: TGCGCCAGCAGCTTGGAGACAGGCCGTGGGGATAGAGGCTACACCTTC; cdr3_aa: CASSLETGRGDRGYTF
clone_size: -; v_call: TRBV30; d_call: TRBD1; j_call: TRBJ2-5; cdr3_nt: TGTGCCTGGAGACAGGGGGAGGAGGAGACCCAGTACTTC; cdr3_aa: CAWRQGEEETQYF
clone_size: -; v_call: TRBV29-1; d_call: TRBD1; j_call: TRBJ1-1; cdr3_nt: TGCAGCGTTGTGCGGACAGGGGTCGAGGGGGCTTTCTTT; cdr3_aa: CSVVRTGVEGAFF
clone_size: -; v_call: TRBV7-2; d_call: -; j_call: TRBJ2-2; cdr3_nt: TGTGCCAGCAGCCCGGCAGGCCTAAACACCGGGGAGCTGTTTTTT; cdr3_aa: CASSPAGLNTGELFF
clone_size: -; v_call: TRBV19; d_call: TRBD2; j_call: TRBJ2-1; cdr3_nt: TGTGCCAGTAGCCAAGAGGGAGGGAAGTTCTTC; cdr3_aa: CASSQEGGKFF
clone_size: -; v_call: TRBV7-9; d_call: TRBD2; j_call: TRBJ2-1; cdr3_nt: TGTGCCAGCAGCTCACAGCGGGGGGACTGGGATGAGCAGTTCTTC; cdr3_aa: CASSSQRGDWDEQFF
clone_size: -; v_call: TRBV7-9; d_call: TRBD1; j_call: TRBJ1-4; cdr3_nt: TGTGCCAGCAGCGGTAGGGGGCTTATTGAAAAACTGTTTTTT; cdr3_aa: CASSGRGLIEKLFF
clone_size: -; v_call: TRBV5-1; d_call: TRBD1; j_call: TRBJ1-2; cdr3_nt: TGCGCCAGCAGCTTGACAGGGGGAGAGGGCTACACCTTC; cdr3_aa: CASSLTGGEGYTF
clone_size: once; v_call: TRBV7-2; d_call: -; j_call: TRBJ1-1; cdr3_nt: TGTGCCAGCAGCTTAGAAGCCGCCACGTCAACCCCGAACACTGAAGCTTTCTTT; cdr3_aa: CASSLEAATSTPNTEAFF
clone_size: -; v_call: TRBV6-1; d_call: TRBD2; j_call: TRBJ2-7; cdr3_nt: TGTGCCAGCAGTGACCCGGCGGGGGTCGAGCAGTACTTC; cdr3_aa: CASSDPAGVEQYF
clone_size: few; v_call: TRBV7-9; d_call: -; j_call: TRBJ1-6; cdr3_nt: TGTGCCAGCAGCTTGCCCCAGTCACCCCTCCACTTT; cdr3_aa: CASSLPQSPLHF
clone_size: few; v_call: TRBV15; d_call: -; j_call: TRBJ2-6; cdr3_nt: TGTGCCACCAGCAGAGGGGGGGACAGATCCTCTGGGGCCAACGTCCTGACTTTC; cdr3_aa: CATSRGGDRSSGANVLTF
clone_size: few; v_call: TRBV30; d_call: -; j_call: TRBJ2-3; cdr3_nt: TGTGCCTGGAGTGTGGCAGCGGCTTTCGATTCGGATACGCAGTATTTT; cdr3_aa: CAWSVAAAFDSDTQYF
clone_size: -; v_call: TRBV9; d_call: -; j_call: TRBJ1-4; cdr3_nt: TGTGCCAGCAGCGGTACACAGGGCGGAGAAAAACTGTTTTTT; cdr3_aa: CASSGTQGGEKLFF
clone_size: few; v_call: TRBV29-1; d_call: -; j_call: TRBJ1-1; cdr3_nt: TGCAGCGTTGAAGATGGGGGGGTTTTTAGTGAAGCTTTCTTT; cdr3_aa: CSVEDGGVFSEAFF
clone_size: -; v_call: TRBV7-6; d_call: -; j_call: TRBJ2-6; cdr3_nt: TGTGCCAGCACCCCAGGGATCTCTGGGGCCAACGTCCTGACTTTC; cdr3_aa: CASTPGISGANVLTF
clone_size: few; v_call: TRBV6-1; d_call: -; j_call: TRBJ2-5; cdr3_nt: TGTGCCAGCAGTGAATTGGGGGCTGGGGGGACCCAGTACTTC; cdr3_aa: CASSELGAGGTQYF
clone_size: -; v_call: TRBV7-9; d_call: TRBD1; j_call: TRBJ1-1; cdr3_nt: TGTGCCAGCAGCCGAGGACAGGGAAACGCCGAATTT; cdr3_aa: CASSRGQGNAEF
clone_size: -; v_call: TRBV7-9; d_call: TRBD1; j_call: TRBJ2-7; cdr3_nt: TGTGCCAGCAGCGATAAGGACAGGTCTTACGAGCAGTACTTC; cdr3_aa: CASSDKDRSYEQYF
clone_size: -; v_call: TRBV5-1; d_call: -; j_call: TRBJ1-1; cdr3_nt: TGCGCCAGCAGCACATCCCCAGGGTGGGGGGACACTGAAGCTTTCTTT; cdr3_aa: CASSTSPGWGDTEAFF
clone_size: -; v_call: TRBV27; d_call: TRBD1; j_call: TRBJ1-2; cdr3_nt: TGTGCCAGCAGTTTAGGGCAGGGGGCTGGCTACACCTTC; cdr3_aa: CASSLGQGAGYTF
clone_size: -; v_call: TRBV27; d_call: TRBD2; j_call: TRBJ2-7; cdr3_nt: TGTGCCAGCAGTACAGCGGGGGGGATCTACGAGCAGTACTTC; cdr3_aa: CASSTAGGIYEQYF
clone_size: -; v_call: TRBV6-1; d_call: -; j_call: TRBJ2-2; cdr3_nt: TGTGCCAGCAGTGAGATGAGGGAGTACGCCGGGGAGCTGTTTTTT; cdr3_aa: CASSEMREYAGELFF
clone_size: -; v_call: TRBV5-6; d_call: -; j_call: TRBJ2-5; cdr3_nt: TGTGCCAGCAGCTTCGAGGGTCTGGAGACCCAGTACTTC; cdr3_aa: CASSFEGLETQYF
clone_size: -; v_call: TRBV27; d_call: TRBD1; j_call: TRBJ1-1; cdr3_nt: TGTGCCAGCAGGGGGGAAACACAGGGGACTGAAGCTTTCTTT; cdr3_aa: CASRGETQGTEAFF
clone_size: -; v_call: TRBV6-6; d_call: -; j_call: TRBJ1-4; cdr3_nt: TGTGCCAGTTCACGGGGGACAACTAATGAAAAACTGTTTTTT; cdr3_aa: CASSRGTTNEKLFF
clone_size: once; v_call: TRBV7-8; d_call: -; j_call: TRBJ2-7; cdr3_nt: TGTGCCAGCAGCCCTGGCGATAGGGGATACGAGCAGTACTTC; cdr3_aa: CASSPGDRGYEQYF
clone_size: few; v_call: TRBV5-8; d_call: TRBD2; j_call: TRBJ2-5; cdr3_nt: TGTGCCAGCAGCTTGGCCGGACTAGCCGGCAAACAAGAGACCCAGTACTTC; cdr3_aa: CASSLAGLAGKQETQYF
clone_size: few; v_call: TRBV9; d_call: -; j_call: TRBJ2-7; cdr3_nt: TGTGCCAGCAGCGTAGGGGGGACACGCTACGAGCAGTACTTC; cdr3_aa: CASSVGGTRYEQYF
clone_size: few; v_call: TRBV13; d_call: -; j_call: TRBJ1-1; cdr3_nt: TGTGCCAGCAGCAATGGACCGGGGGGGACTGAAGCTTTCTTT; cdr3_aa: CASSNGPGGTEAFF
clone_size: once; v_call: TRBV6-5; d_call: -; j_call: TRBJ1-3; cdr3_nt: TGTGCCACTCATAGCCCGGGAACCACCATATATTTT; cdr3_aa: CATHSPGTTIYF
clone_size: -; v_call: TRBV11-3; d_call: TRBD1; j_call: TRBJ1-1; cdr3_nt: TGTGCCAGCAGCCACAGGGGGAACGCTGAAGCTTTCTTT; cdr3_aa: CASSHRGNAEAFF
clone_size: -; v_call: TRBV7-2; d_call: -; j_call: TRBJ1-5; cdr3_nt: TGTGCCAGCAGCTCAGGACCCGGGACATCTAGGCAGCCCCAGCATTTT; cdr3_aa: CASSSGPGTSRQPQHF
clone_size: few; v_call: TRBV6-1; d_call: -; j_call: TRBJ2-7; cdr3_nt: TGTGCCAGCAGGCCGGTTACCGCCTACGAGCAGTACTTC; cdr3_aa: CASRPVTAYEQYF
clone_size: -; v_call: TRBV19; d_call: -; j_call: TRBJ1-6; cdr3_nt: TGTGCCACCCGCGGCAGGGTGGAAAATTCACCCCTCCACTTT; cdr3_aa: CATRGRVENSPLHF
clone_size: -; v_call: TRBV7-9; d_call: -; j_call: TRBJ2-7; cdr3_nt: TGTGCCAGCAGCTTCCCCCCCTCGGCAGGTGGCTCCTACGAGCAGTACTTC; cdr3_aa: CASSFPPSAGGSYEQYF
clone_size: -; v_call: TRBV4-1; d_call: -; j_call: TRBJ1-6; cdr3_nt: TGCGCCAGCAGCCTAGCCCAGGGAATTAAACCCCTCCACTTT; cdr3_aa: CASSLAQGIKPLHF
clone_size: -; v_call: TRBV6-1; d_call: -; j_call: TRBJ1-6; cdr3_nt: TGTGCCAGCAGTGCAGGGGTGTATTCACCCCTCCACTTT; cdr3_aa: CASSAGVYSPLHF
clone_size: -; v_call: TRBV5-1; d_call: TRBD1; j_call: TRBJ2-7; cdr3_nt: TGCGCCAGCAGCTTGAGGGACAGGGACGAGCAGTACTTC; cdr3_aa: CASSLRDRDEQYF
clone_size: -; v_call: TRBV29-1; d_call: TRBD1; j_call: TRBJ2-3; cdr3_nt: TGCAGCGTTGCCCGGGACAGGGAGACGCAGTATTTT; cdr3_aa: CSVARDRETQYF
clone_size: -; v_call: TRBV6-1; d_call: TRBD1; j_call: TRBJ1-1; cdr3_nt: TGTGCCAGCAGTGCAGGACAGGGTTTCACTGAAGCTTTCTTT; cdr3_aa: CASSAGQGFTEAFF
clone_size: -; v_call: TRBV4-1; d_call: -; j_call: TRBJ2-7; cdr3_nt: TGCGCCAGCAGCCGGTACCGGGACTCCTTTTACGAGCAGTACTTC; cdr3_aa: CASSRYRDSFYEQYF
clone_size: -; v_call: TRBV12-5; d_call: TRBD1; j_call: TRBJ2-2; cdr3_nt: TGTGCTAGTGGTTTGCCCCCGGGACAGGAGAACACCGGGGAGCTGTTTTTT; cdr3_aa: CASGLPPGQENTGELFF
clone_size: -; v_call: TRBV11-2; d_call: TRBD2; j_call: TRBJ2-1; cdr3_nt: TGTGCCAGCAGCCTAACCGGGGGGGCCGAAGGTGAGCAGTTCTTC; cdr3_aa: CASSLTGGAEGEQFF
clone_size: few; v_call: TRBV5-4; d_call: TRBD2; j_call: TRBJ2-2; cdr3_nt: TGTGCCAGCAGCTCTATATCCCGCGGGGGGGCCGGCGGGGAGCTGTTTTTT; cdr3_aa: CASSSISRGGAGGELFF
clone_size: few; v_call: TRBV5-1; d_call: -; j_call: TRBJ1-1; cdr3_nt: TGCGCCAGCAGCTTGTACGCGGAGAACACTGAAGCTTTCTTT; cdr3_aa: CASSLYAENTEAFF
clone_size: few; v_call: TRBV6-1; d_call: TRBD1; j_call: TRBJ2-5; cdr3_nt: TGTGCCAGCACACTTACAGGGGCTCAAGAGACCCAGTACTTC; cdr3_aa: CASTLTGAQETQYF